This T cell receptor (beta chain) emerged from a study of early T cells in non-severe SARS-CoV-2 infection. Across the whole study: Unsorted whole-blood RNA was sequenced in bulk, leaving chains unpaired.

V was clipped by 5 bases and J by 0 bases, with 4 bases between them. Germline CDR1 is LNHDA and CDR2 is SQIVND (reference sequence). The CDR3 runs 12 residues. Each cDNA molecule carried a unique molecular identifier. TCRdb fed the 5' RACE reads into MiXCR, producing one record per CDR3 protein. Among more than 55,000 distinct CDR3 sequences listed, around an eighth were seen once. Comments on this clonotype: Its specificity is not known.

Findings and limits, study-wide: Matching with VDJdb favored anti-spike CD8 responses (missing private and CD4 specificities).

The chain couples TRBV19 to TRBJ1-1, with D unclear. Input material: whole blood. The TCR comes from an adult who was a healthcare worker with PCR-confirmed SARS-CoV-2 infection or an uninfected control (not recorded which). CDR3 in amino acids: CASSFMNTEAFF. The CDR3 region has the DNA TGTGCCAGTAGTTTCATGAACACTGAAGCTTTCTTT.